The 24 T cell receptor beta chains presented below share a single source sample, sequenced in a study of T-cell reconstitution after alpha-beta-depleted transplantation in children (dated by TCRdb to between 2015 and 2016). The library was prepared using PCR. TCRdb records Illumina HiSeq 2500 as the sequencer. To normalize quantification of the TCRbeta repertoire, the TCR libraries were built with molecular barcoding that relied on unique molecular identifiers. Through fastp at Q25 and MiXCR, TCRdb rebuilt clones from the public reads, retaining in-frame beta chains. Rows with a matching CDR3 protein are joined into one entry that keeps the most common DNA and genes. In this sample the table shows under 850,000 distinct CDR3 sequences, around 13% of which occur a single time. The ten top clones hold 0.79% of the sample. The sample's treatment or condition label, in plain terms: allogeneic hematopoietic cell transplantation with graft depleted of TCRalphabeta T cells and CD19 B cells.

Sequenced material: PBMCs, taken before TCRalphabeta/CD19-depleted stem cell transplant. Receptors originate from a girl aged 2 to 9 with congenital amegakaryocytic thrombocytopenia, due to receive a stem cell transplant.

This clonotype was counted a few times. The chain has TRBV3-1 and TRBJ2-5; the match to TRBD2 covers 9 bases. The J segment lost 3 bases and the V segment lost 1 base, leaving 9 bases of the junction unmatched. In germline, CDR1 is LGHDT, CDR2 YNNKEL (reference sequence). This CDR3 contains 17 residues. This chain's CDR3 is CASSQVGSGRDKETQYF. Here the CDR3 DNA reads TGTGCCAGCAGCCAAGTGGGTAGCGGGAGAGATAAAGAGACCCAGTACTTC.

This clonotype was observed many times. V is TRBV10-3 and J is TRBJ2-3; 8 bases agree with TRBD2. There are 18 residues in the CDR3. Germline CDR1 is ENHRY and CDR2 is SYGVKD. Trimming took 3 bases from V and 2 from J; bases not matched to a gene: 13. CDR3 sequence reads: CAISDYLKTSENTDTQYF. DNA for the CDR3: TGTGCCATCAGTGATTACCTCAAGACTAGCGAGAACACAGATACGCAGTATTTT.

V gene TRBV7-2 combines with J gene TRBJ2-7; TRBD2 matches at 11 bases. The V segment lost 7 bases and the J segment 5 bases; nucleotides outside the gene matches: 7. CDR1 is SGHTA, CDR2 FQGNSA, per germline. The CDR3 runs 14 residues. The CDR3 nucleotides read TGTGCCAGCAACTCCGGGACTAGCGGCCACGAGCAGTACTTC. It is translated as CASNSGTSGHEQYF. Based on the CDR3 plus reference TRBV7-2 and TRBJ2-7, the full variable domain is GAGVSQSPSNKVTEKGKDVELRCDPISGHTALYWYRQSLGQGLEFLIYFQGNSAPDKSGLPSDRFSAERTGGSVSTLTIQRTQQEDSAVYLCASNSGTSGHEQYFGPGTRLTVT.

This clonotype was seen more than once but under ten times. For the CDR3, the DNA is TGTGCCAGCAGTTTGTTGAGTGGCTATGGCTACACCTTC. Amino acid sequence: CASSLLSGYGYTF. The gene calls are TRBV27 and TRBJ1-2, with unresolved D. Germline-derived CDR1 and CDR2 are MNHEY and SMNVEV (reference sequence). V lost 3 bases to trimming and J lost 4 bases, with 9 bases between them. The CDR3 loop spans 13 amino acids.

Comment on this clonotype: The junction and the germline gene differ at one end; a read error may be behind it. This chain links TRBV5-1 with TRBJ2-1; 9 bases line up with TRBD1. The CDR3 has 14 residues. Germline V gene lookup returns CDR1 SGHRS and CDR2 YFSETQ. The CDR3 DNA is TGCGCCAGCCGCTTGGACAGGGGAAGTGATGAGCAGTTCTTC. It encodes CASRLDRGSDEQFF.

Only a few counts were recorded for this clonotype. The chain carries TRBV7-8 and TRBJ2-1; 11 bases fit TRBD2. With 8 bases clipped from V and 9 bases from J, the junction kept 12 bases outside the gene matches. This CDR3 spans 15 amino acids. Germline lookup yields CDR1 SGHVS and CDR2 FQNEAQ. The DNA for the CDR3 is TGTGCCAGCGATCCTCTAGCGGGGGGATTGAGTGAGCAGTTCTTC. It codes for CASDPLAGGLSEQFF.

This clonotype has a handful of counts. The chain uses TRBV3-1 and TRBJ2-6; unclear D gene. Germline CDR1 reads LGHDT; CDR2 reads YNNKEL (reference sequence). CDR3 length: 14 amino acids. The V end lost 6 bases, the J end lost 0 bases, and 6 bases lay between the germline ends. Here the CDR3 reads CASRKFSGANVLTF. In DNA, the CDR3 is TGTGCCAGCAGGAAGTTCTCTGGGGCCAACGTCCTGACTTTC. The complete variable domain, with remaining parts taken from reference TRBV3-1 and TRBJ2-6, reads DTAVSQTPKYLVTQMGNDKSIKCEQNLGHDTMYWYKQDSKKFLKIMFSYNNKELIINETVPNRFSPKSPDKAHLNLHINSLELGDSAVYFCASRKFSGANVLTFGAGSRLTVL.

This clonotype was counted only a few times. The V and J genes are TRBV5-1 and TRBJ1-4, with D maybe TRBD1 (5 bases). V was clipped by 4 bases and J by 6 bases, with 13 bases between them. Per the germline V gene, CDR1 is SGHRS and CDR2 is YFSETQ. The CDR3 has 14 residues. The CDR3 nucleotides read TGCGCCAGCAGCCCTATCGGGACGGATGAAAAACTGTTTTTT. Translating gives CASSPIGTDEKLFF.

This chain joins TRBV12-3 or TRBV12-4 and TRBJ2-1; 9 positions match TRBD2. Trimming at V came to 7 bases and at J to 8 bases, leaving 3 bases not matched to a gene. The CDR3 is 12 residues long. The CDR3 nucleotides are TGTGCCAGCACTAGCGGGGAGGATGAGCAGTTCTTC. Translating it yields CASTSGEDEQFF.

The chain joins TRBV5-4 to TRBJ2-7; D ambiguous. The CDR3 has 15 residues. Trimming left V 4 bases short and J 2 bases short, with 16 bases between. Looked up from germline, CDR1 is SGHNT and CDR2 is YYREEE (reference sequence). The DNA for the CDR3 is TGTGCCAGCAGCCCCGTCCCTAGTAGTCCCTACGAGCAGTACTTC. This encodes CASSPVPSSPYEQYF.

This clonotype was counted ten times or more. The genes are TRBV5-1 and TRBJ2-1; 9 bases are a match to TRBD2. Trimming removed 4 bases from V and 2 bases from J; junction bases left unmatched: 7. The germline V gene encodes CDR1 SGHRS and CDR2 YFSETQ. The length of the CDR3 is 16 residues. The CDR3 DNA follows: TGCGCCAGCAGCAGCAGACTAGCGGCCACCTACAATGAGCAGTTCTTC. Its translation is CASSSRLAATYNEQFF. The full variable domain, completed using reference TRBV5-1 and TRBJ2-1, is KAGVTQTPRYLIKTRGQQVTLSCSPISGHRSVSWYQQTPGQGLQFLFEYFSETQRNKGNFPGRFSGRQFSNSRSEMNVSTLELGDSALYLCASSSRLAATYNEQFFGPGTRLTVL.

This clonotype was counted many times. The chain recombines TRBV20-1 with TRBJ2-1; D may be TRBD2 (6 bases). Germline CDR1 DFQATT, CDR2 SNEGSKA (reference sequence). The CDR3 contains 16 residues. Trimming took off 2 bases at V and 0 bases at J, with 14 bases between the two ends. The CDR3 spells CSARFPSASSYNEQFF. The DNA for the CDR3 is TGCAGTGCTAGATTCCCTAGCGCGAGCTCCTACAATGAGCAGTTCTTC.

The J gene is TRBJ2-7, the V gene TRBV14, with TRBD2 identical over 9 bases. This CDR3 is 22 amino acids long. Germline loops: CDR1 SGHDN, CDR2 FVKESK. The V and J ends lost 4 bases and 3 bases, in that order; junction bases with no gene match: 28. The CDR3 protein is CASSRSGRILAGPAGGNYEQYF. The CDR3 nucleotides are TGTGCCAGCAGCCGATCGGGACGTATACTAGCGGGTCCGGCCGGGGGTAACTACGAGCAGTACTTC.

This clonotype has at least ten counts. The J gene is TRBJ2-3, the V gene TRBV7-8; TRBD2 matches 15 bases. The J segment lost 5 bases and the V segment lost 3 bases, leaving 3 bases of the junction unmatched. The CDR3 loop spans 16 amino acids. Germline lookup yields CDR1 SGHVS and CDR2 FQNEAQ. The chain's CDR3 is CASSFPGLAGGDTQYF. CDR3 DNA: TGTGCCAGCAGCTTCCCGGGACTAGCGGGAGGAGATACGCAGTATTTT.

This clonotype has ten or more counts. The rearrangement joins TRBV7-9 to TRBJ2-7, with D perhaps TRBD2 (5 bases). Trimming removed 3 bases at V and 5 bases at J, with 11 bases between. Germline assignment: CDR1 SEHNR and CDR2 FQNEAQ (reference sequence). The CDR3 consists of 13 residues. The CDR3 sequence is CASSFTSYNEQYF. The CDR3 DNA reads TGTGCCAGCAGCTTTACTAGTTACAACGAGCAGTACTTC. Drawing the rest from reference TRBV7-9 and TRBJ2-7, the complete variable domain is DTGVSQNPRHKITKRGQNVTFRCDPISEHNRLYWYRQTLGQGPEFLTYFQNEAQLEKSRLLSDRFSAERPKGSFSTLEIQRTEQGDSAMYLCASSFTSYNEQYFGPGTRLTVT.

This clonotype was counted many times. This chain uses TRBV5-1 with TRBJ2-2; TRBD2 aligns across 13 bases. V lost 4 bases to trimming and J lost 5 bases; unmatched junction nucleotides: 5. CDR3 size: 16 residues. The germline gives CDR1 SGHRS, CDR2 YFSETQ. The CDR3 nucleotides read TGCGCCAGCAGCCCCGGGACTAGCGGGACAACCGGGGAGCTGTTTTTT. Residues: CASSPGTSGTTGELFF.

This clonotype has a handful of counts. The rearrangement uses TRBV20-1 and TRBJ2-7; the match to TRBD2 covers 8 bases. Germline CDR1 and CDR2: DFQATT and SNEGSKA (reference sequence). The CDR3 length is 17 residues. The junction had 13 bases not matched to a gene; V was cut back by 3 bases and J by 0 bases. CDR3 bases: TGCAGTGCTAGTGTGCGGGGGAGTAGCGGGATCTCCTACGAGCAGTACTTC. Encoded protein: CSASVRGSSGISYEQYF.

This clonotype was recorded many times. The chain links TRBV7-9 to TRBJ2-7; 11 bases align to TRBD1. The CDR3 totals 15 residues. V was pared by 5 bases and J by 7 bases, with 10 bases of the junction left unmatched. Germline loops: CDR1 SEHNR, CDR2 FQNEAQ (reference sequence). The CDR3: CASSSTGTGGREQYF. The CDR3 DNA reads TGTGCCAGCAGCAGCACCGGGACAGGGGGGAGGGAGCAGTACTTC.

The rearrangement links TRBV10-3 to TRBJ1-1; D gene ambiguous. V was clipped by 4 bases and J by 8 bases, with 11 bases between them. The CDR3 has 12 amino acids. Germline assignment: CDR1 ENHRY and CDR2 SYGVKD. DNA for the CDR3: TGTGCCATCAGTGGCGGTGGTCCCGAAGCTTTCTTT. Translated, it gives CAISGGGPEAFF.

In regard to this clonotype: A much larger clonotype is one base distant, so this may be a read error. This chain uses TRBV10-3 with TRBJ2-6, with D possibly matching TRBD2 (5 bases). Looked up from germline, CDR1 is ENHRY and CDR2 is SYGVKD. This CDR3 region has 15 residues. The CDR3 bases are TGTGCCATCCGATGGGCTAGCTCTGGGACCAACGTCCTGACTTTC. It yields the protein CAIRWASSGTNVLTF.

This clonotype was detected ten times or more. The chain is built from TRBV28 and TRBJ1-6; D remains unclear. This CDR3 has 14 amino acids. Per the germline V gene, CDR1 is MDHEN and CDR2 is SYDVKM. V was clipped by 3 bases and J by 9 bases, with 12 bases between them. Here the CDR3 DNA reads TGTGCCAGCAGTTTCCCCCCTTTGGTTTCACCCCTCCACTTT. Its translation is CASSFPPLVSPLHF.

The chain joins TRBV12-3 or TRBV12-4 to TRBJ1-2; no clear D gene. V was pared by 8 bases and J by 0 bases, with 16 bases between. The CDR3 spans 15 residues. CDR3 sequence: CASSDRRIPNYGYTF. CDR3 coding DNA: TGTGCCAGCTCGGATAGACGGATTCCTAACTATGGCTACACCTTC.

The CDR3 sequence is CASSQGLPSVYEQYF. CDR3 nucleotide sequence: TGTGCCAGCAGCCAAGGACTTCCCTCGGTATACGAGCAGTACTTC. The chain carries TRBV14 and TRBJ2-7; D not resolved. CDR1 and CDR2 (germline): SGHDN, FVKESK. V lost 1 base to trimming and J lost 4 bases, with 14 bases between them. The CDR3 length is 15 residues.

This clonotype was counted at least ten times. The chain links TRBV29-1 to TRBJ1-2; D is uncertain. This CDR3 is built from 9 residues. Trimming took off 6 bases at V and 6 bases at J, with 5 bases between the two ends. Germline V CDR1 and CDR2: SQVTM, ANQGSEA. CDR3 bases: TGCAGCGTCCTCGATGGCTACACCTTC. This codes for CSVLDGYTF.